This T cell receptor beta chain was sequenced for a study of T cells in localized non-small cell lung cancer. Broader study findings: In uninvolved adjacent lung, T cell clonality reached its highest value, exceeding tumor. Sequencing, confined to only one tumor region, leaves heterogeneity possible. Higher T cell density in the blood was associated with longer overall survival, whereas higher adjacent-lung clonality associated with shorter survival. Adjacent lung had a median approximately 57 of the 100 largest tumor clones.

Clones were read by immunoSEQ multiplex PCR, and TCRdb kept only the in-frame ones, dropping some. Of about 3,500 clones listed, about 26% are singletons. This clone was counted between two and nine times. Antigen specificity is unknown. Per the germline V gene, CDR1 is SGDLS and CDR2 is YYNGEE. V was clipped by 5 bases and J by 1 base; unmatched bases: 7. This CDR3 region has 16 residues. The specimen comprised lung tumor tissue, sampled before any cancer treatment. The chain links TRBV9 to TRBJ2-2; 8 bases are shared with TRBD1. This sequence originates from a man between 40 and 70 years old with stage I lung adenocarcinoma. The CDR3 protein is CASSYTGTGNTGELFF. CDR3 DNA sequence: TGTGCCAGCAGTTATACCGGGACAGGGAACACCGGGGAGCTGTTTTTT.